The 18 T cell receptor beta chains in this list originate from one sample, sequenced in a study of blood T cell repertoires in COVID-19. The table came from immunoSEQ multiplex PCR; TCRdb's copy has only in-frame clones and leaves some out. The sample shows some 78,000 clones, about 92% of them seen only once. Source material: peripheral blood. The receptors were sampled from a woman aged 50 to 65 in a cohort sampled during active COVID-19.

This CDR3 reads CASSLQGYETQYF. The CDR3 DNA follows: TGTGCCAGCAGTTTACAGGGGTACGAGACCCAGTACTTC. The rearrangement links TRBV6-5 to TRBJ2-5, with 7 bases identical to TRBD1. V was clipped by 4 bases and J by 5 bases; unmatched bases: 4. CDR1 MNHEY and CDR2 SVGAGI come from the germline V gene. There are 13 residues in the CDR3.

This clone was seen a handful of times. The V call is TRBV4-1, the J call TRBJ2-7; 10 bases fit TRBD2. The CDR3 contains 14 residues. Germline V lookup: CDR1 MGHRA, CDR2 YSYEKL. The V gene end was trimmed by 3 bases and the J gene end by 6 bases; junction bases not matched to a gene: 5. Written as DNA, the CDR3 is TGCGCCAGCAGCCACTCTAGCGGGAGTTCCGAGCAGTACTTC. Protein sequence: CASSHSSGSSEQYF.

DNA of the CDR3: TGTGCCAGCTCATCGGCTAGCGGAACCTACAATGAGCAGTTCTTC. Encoded protein: CASSSASGTYNEQFF. The rearrangement uses TRBV18 and TRBJ2-1, with TRBD2 identical over 7 bases. The CDR3 contains 15 residues. After removal of 5 bases from V and 2 bases from J, the junction contained 6 bases not matched to a gene. Germline V gene sequence: CDR1 KGHSH, CDR2 LQKENI.

The CDR3 here is CASSYASSNQPQHF. CDR3 nucleotides: TGTGCCAGCAGTTACGCGAGTAGCAATCAGCCCCAGCATTTT. The genes are TRBV6-2 or TRBV6-3 and TRBJ1-5; no reliable D call. Trimming left V 2 bases short and J 0 bases short, with 5 bases between. The CDR3 length is 14 residues. Germline values: CDR1 MNHEY, CDR2 SVGEGT.

The chain employs TRBV6-1 and TRBJ1-1, with 7 bases matching TRBD1. The CDR3 runs to 14 residues. With V trimmed by 3 bases and J by 10 bases, 11 bases remained unmatched. Germline lookup yields CDR1 MNHNS and CDR2 SASEGT. The DNA of the CDR3 is TGTGCCAGCAGTGAGCAGGGGGAAGGGTGGGTAGCTTTCTTT. Translation gives CASSEQGEGWVAFF.

The rearrangement joins TRBV3-1 (or the pseudogene TRBV3-2) to TRBJ2-5; tentatively, D is TRBD1 (6 bases). With 0 bases removed from V and 3 bases from J, the gap between germline ends came to 11 bases. This CDR3 has 15 residues. CDR1 is LGHDT and CDR2 is YNNKEL in the germline V gene (reference sequence). The CDR3 protein is CASSQEHRAEETQYF. The CDR3 nucleotides read TGTGCCAGCAGCCAAGAACACAGGGCGGAAGAGACCCAGTACTTC.

The chain recombines TRBV28 with TRBJ2-7; weak D call: TRBD1 (5 bases). Trimming removed 4 bases at V and 2 bases at J, with 6 bases between. CDR1 is MDHEN and CDR2 is SYDVKM in the germline V gene. This CDR3 comprises 12 residues. The CDR3 spells CASSSDTYEQYF. The CDR3 nucleotides are TGTGCCAGCAGTTCGGACACCTACGAGCAGTACTTC.

The chain joins TRBV2 to TRBJ1-6; perhaps TRBD1 as D (5 bases). CDR1 is SNHLY and CDR2 is FYNNEI in the germline V gene. V was cut by 4 bases and J by 5 bases, with 15 bases left in between. The CDR3 spans 16 residues. CDR3 sequence: CASSGMGPDNNSPLHF. In DNA form, the CDR3 reads TGTGCCAGCAGTGGAATGGGGCCGGATAATAATTCACCCCTCCACTTT.

V gene TRBV15 combines with J gene TRBJ2-2, with D perhaps TRBD1 (6 bases). Germline V gene lookup returns CDR1 LNHNV and CDR2 YYDKDF (reference sequence). This CDR3 spans 16 amino acids. V lost 3 bases and J lost 4, with 15 bases in between. This CDR3 reads CATSRGSGASTGELFF. The CDR3 coding sequence is TGTGCCACCAGCAGGGGATCAGGGGCTAGCACCGGGGAGCTGTTTTTT. The whole variable domain, remainder taken from reference TRBV15 and TRBJ2-2, is DAMVIQNPRYQVTQFGKPVTLSCSQTLNHNVMYWYQQKSSQAPKLLFHYYDKDFNNEADTPDNFQSRRPNTSFCFLDIRSPGLGDTAMYLCATSRGSGASTGELFFGEGSRLTVL.

This chain joins TRBV5-1 and TRBJ2-7; 7 bases are shared with TRBD1. The germline gives CDR1 SGHRS, CDR2 YFSETQ. Losses at the gene ends were 4 bases for V and 3 bases for J; bases not matched to a gene: 10. This CDR3 is 15 amino acids long. CDR3 loop: CASSPPEAGGYEQYF. CDR3 DNA sequence: TGCGCCAGCAGCCCGCCGGAGGCAGGGGGCTACGAGCAGTACTTC.

The CDR3 is CASFIQGGNTEAFF. As DNA, the CDR3 is TGTGCCAGCTTTATACAGGGGGGTAACACTGAAGCTTTCTTT. The chain is built from TRBV28 and TRBJ1-1, with 8 bases matching TRBD1. Germline CDR1 is MDHEN and CDR2 is SYDVKM. CDR3 length equals 14 residues. V gave up 8 bases and J gave up 2 bases; unmatched junction bases: 7.

V is TRBV28 and J is TRBJ2-2; the match to TRBD1 covers 9 bases. The germline V gene encodes CDR1 MDHEN and CDR2 SYDVKM. With V trimmed by 5 bases and J by 2 bases, 6 bases remained unmatched. The CDR3 runs 16 residues. The CDR3 DNA reads TGTGCCAGCAGTCTGCGGACAGGGGCCAACACCGGGGAGCTGTTTTTT. The encoded protein is CASSLRTGANTGELFF.

This chain connects TRBV19 to TRBJ1-1; no firm D call. With 7 bases removed from V and 1 base from J, the gap between germline ends came to 16 bases. Per germline, CDR1 LNHDA and CDR2 SQIVND (reference sequence). The CDR3 spans 15 residues. CDR3 coding DNA: TGTGCCAGTACCTATGGAGGGAAGGAGAACACTGAAGCTTTCTTT. As protein: CASTYGGKENTEAFF.

The chain recombines TRBV5-1 with TRBJ2-1, with TRBD2 identical over 8 bases. CDR3 length equals 17 residues. Germline assignment: CDR1 SGHRS and CDR2 YFSETQ. J gave up 7 bases and V 2 bases, and 14 bases lay outside the gene matches. The CDR3 loop reads CASSLGYGRASRNEQFF. CDR3 DNA sequence: TGCGCCAGCAGCTTAGGATACGGGAGGGCATCACGGAATGAGCAGTTCTTC.

V usage is TRBV19 and J usage is TRBJ2-1; TRBD2 aligns across 9 bases. The CDR3 is made up of 16 amino acids. With V trimmed by 6 bases and J by 2 bases, 8 bases remained unmatched. CDR1 and CDR2 (germline): LNHDA, SQIVND (reference sequence). DNA for the CDR3: TGTGCCAGTAGCCAAGAACTAGCGGGTGCCTACAATGAGCAGTTCTTC. It codes for CASSQELAGAYNEQFF.

This chain links TRBV5-1 with TRBJ2-3; 7 bases are a match to TRBD1. With 2 bases clipped from V and 1 base from J, the junction kept 7 bases outside the gene matches. CDR3 length equals 16 residues. Per the germline V gene, CDR1 is SGHRS and CDR2 is YFSETQ. The CDR3 spells CASSLQGRRGTDTQYF. Written as DNA, the CDR3 is TGCGCCAGCAGCTTACAGGGGCGCAGGGGCACAGATACGCAGTATTTT.

J is TRBJ2-3 and V is TRBV19, with D possibly matching TRBD1 (6 bases). V shed 0 bases and J shed 3 bases, with 10 bases lying between them. CDR1 LNHDA and CDR2 SQIVND come from the germline V gene (reference sequence). The CDR3 totals 15 residues. The CDR3 loop reads CASSIDVGATDTQYF. The CDR3 DNA is TGTGCCAGTAGTATAGATGTGGGGGCTACAGATACGCAGTATTTT.

J is TRBJ1-4 and V is TRBV15; 11 positions match TRBD1. This CDR3 is 16 amino acids long. The germline CDR1 and CDR2 sequences are LNHNV and YYDKDF (reference sequence). With 3 bases clipped from V and 5 bases from J, the junction kept 5 bases outside the gene matches. CDR3: CATSRGTGGENEKLFF. In DNA, the CDR3 is TGTGCCACCAGCAGGGGGACAGGGGGAGAAAATGAAAAACTGTTTTTT.